The entry below describes one T cell receptor (beta chain). The CDR3 covers 14 residues. With 3 bases removed from V and 0 bases from J, the gap between germline ends came to 8 bases. The germline V gene encodes CDR1 SGHRS and CDR2 YFSETQ. This entry belongs to a study of technical replicates of blood from several donors. Measured with immunoSEQ multiplex PCR; TCRdb has only the in-frame clones, and not every one. The table shows 40,000 to 55,000 clones, with around 96% occurring only once. Sequenced material: T cells isolated from PBMCs. The receptor's source is a human donor in good health. The chain is built from TRBV5-1 and TRBJ2-3, with D possibly matching TRBD2 (6 bases). For the CDR3, the DNA is TGCGCCAGCAGCTGGGAGGCGAGCACAGATACGCAGTATTTT. Translating gives CASSWEASTDTQYF.